This paragraph reports one T cell receptor (beta chain). The antigen is unknown. cDNA molecules carried unique molecular identifiers, and template switching added a universal primer site. TCRdb recomputed calls from the 5' RACE reads with MiXCR, one row per CDR3 protein. This sample has hundreds of thousands of distinct CDR3 sequences, with around an eighth found just once. The source of the sample is a study of identical twins. There are 20 residues in the CDR3. CDR1 and CDR2 from the germline V gene are DFQATT and SNEGSKA (reference sequence). The V and J ends lost 4 bases and 8 bases, in that order; junction bases with no gene match: 25. Findings and limits, study-wide: In cord blood, abundant beta clonotypes had fewer insertions; memory showed no trend.

This sample was shared with a second study, whose subject was yellow fever vaccine responses in identical twins.

Specimen: CD8+ T cells sorted from blood. The chain links TRBV20-1 to TRBJ2-1; TRBD2 agrees at 11 bases. The clonotype comes from a woman aged 18-35 years in good health. The CDR3 reads CSATDLTSGSAIVDTDEQFF. The CDR3 DNA is TGCAGTGCTACTGACCTAACTAGCGGGAGTGCAATAGTCGATACGGATGAGCAGTTCTTC.